This T cell receptor beta chain originates from a study of control samples from healthy donors and cancer patients (dated by TCRdb to 2019 to 2021). Library prep was done by the immunoSEQ multiplex PCR assay. In its TCRdb copy, this immuneACCESS table keeps in-frame sequences only and misses some clones. Where compared with another copy, unresolved V genes explain less than half of these, and the others have no known cause. The sample contains 400,000 to 450,000 clones, about 93% of them found a single time. Clones ranked in the top ten supply over 5.5% of the sample. CDR1 and CDR2 (SQVTM, ANQGSEA) derive from the germline V gene. Here V drops 7 bases and J drops 6 bases, and the junction holds 9 bases not matched to any gene. The CDR3 covers 12 residues, taking in both the cysteine and the phenylalanine. Just the 36-base CDR3 DNA is kept, in frame starting at base 1. A word on this clone: No cognate antigen has been identified for it. The record has no base qualities; no much larger clone is one base away.

The chain is encoded by TRBV29-1 joined to TRBJ2-7; 7 bases in the junction line up with TRBD1. This TCR was sampled from a man in his forties with head and neck cancer. The sequenced sample was PBMCs. The sequenced DNA: TGCAGCGCCGAGAGGGGACAGAGCGAGCAGTACTTC. Translated, this gives CSAERGQSEQYF.